The TCR beta chain under discussion was sequenced for a study of T cells in Graves' hyperthyroidism and ophthalmopathy. The study, taken as a whole, reports: Separating ophthalmopathy from stable hyperthyroidism was achieved by a 13 V-J model.

In its sample, this clonotype was seen many times. The antigen is unknown. RNA transcripts gave rise to amplified TCR beta CDR3 regions. HTBI primers were used for first-round RT-PCR of the TCR CDR3. TCRdb re-derived calls from the multiplex PCR reads in MiXCR, one entry per CDR3 protein. Of 380,000 or so distinct CDR3 sequences listed, approximately 20% are singletons. This CDR3 region has 12 residues. Trimming cost V 6 bases and J 7 bases, with 15 bases left between them. From germline, CDR1 is DFQATT and CDR2 SNEGSKA (reference sequence). This TCR was recovered from a woman between 18 and 29 years old with Graves' hyperthyroidism. This chain links TRBV20-1 with TRBJ1-1, with D possibly being TRBD1 (5 bases). Sequencing used blood. The CDR3 spells CSAPTRGIEAFF. The CDR3 nucleotides are TGCAGTGCGCCTACTCGGGGGATTGAAGCTTTCTTT.